This is a list of T cell receptor beta chains from one sample in a study of T-cell memory formation after mild COVID-19. MiXCR, run by TCRdb on the 5' RACE reads, gives a single entry per CDR3 protein. The sample shows 500,000 to 550,000 distinct CDR3 sequences, just over 20% of them seen only once. Specimen: PBMCs or a T cell subset sorted from them (not recorded which). Every receptor here comes from an adult woman who had mild COVID-19 (a few samples of this study predate the infection). Cell type and time point are not known. The conserved cysteine and the conserved F or W are not part of the CDR3 here. A D gene is named only where the DNA matches it firmly.

- | TRBV27 | ASSSELTGRGTDTQY
TRBD2 | TRBV24-1 | ATSVGPLSGISTDTQY
- | TRBV7-9 | ASSSTVAYEQY
TRBD1 | TRBV5-1 | ASSYGTGDIVRTEAF
TRBD2 | TRBV24-1 | ATSDPRGREGHHTDTQY
- | TRBV9 | ASSVVGLLYEQY
- | TRBV20-1 | SARPGLMTEAF
TRBD2 | TRBV27 | ASSLSYPGLGPSYNEQF
TRBD1 | TRBV9 | ASSSETGGYGYT
TRBD1 | TRBV5-1 | ASSSGTGEYNEQF
- | TRBV4-1 | ASSQNAGSSSYEQY
- | TRBV7-2 | ASSTFSSVANVLT
TRBD2 | TRBV7-2 | ASSYWTSWEKNIQY
- | TRBV30 | AWIGQLNTEAF
- | TRBV12-5 | ASGFSGPQETQY
- | TRBV11-2 | ASSFSDGSYEQY
- | TRBV20-1 | SASSSDKQF
TRBD2 | TRBV14 | ASSQASGGDNEQF
- | TRBV12-3/TRBV12-4 | ASSHWDEQF
- | TRBV5-6 | ASSPPRGAGELF
TRBD2 | TRBV7-3 | ASSLESSGLYNEQF
- | TRBV28 | ASSPTGWGAF
- | TRBV4-2 | ASSQDRIGSYNEQF
TRBD1 | TRBV12-3/TRBV12-4 | ASSGGTGLTDTQY
TRBD1 | TRBV18 | ATAPDRVDEQY
- | TRBV7-3 | ASSSTIRLNTEAF
- | TRBV11-3 | ASSLGTQEAF
- | TRBV12-3/TRBV12-4 | ASSLAFQETQY
TRBD1 | TRBV6-5 | ASSPRRGPNTGELF
- | TRBV29-1 | SVVFQVGGPQH
- | TRBV5-1 | ASSLLGLMNTEAF
- | TRBV4-1 | ASSQDPLGYSYNEQF
TRBD2 | TRBV6-2/TRBV6-3 | ASSYQGLAGYNEQF
- | TRBV24-1 | ATSDSEGLSYEQY
- | TRBV5-6 | ASSLARAENIQY
TRBD2 | TRBV9 | ASSPQGLASFVEQF
- | TRBV3-1 | AIRGGTEAF
TRBD1 | TRBV29-1 | SGDSGSNEQF
- | TRBV7-3 | ASSLTKDTDTQY
- | TRBV4-1 | ASSQGLSSYNEQF
TRBD1 | TRBV6-4 | ASSGSRTGNTDTQY
- | TRBV6-5 | ASSYEGTLPYEQY
- | TRBV9 | ASSAKRDGGPILAKNIQY
- | TRBV29-1 | SVESPEEVKAQY
TRBD2 | TRBV20-1 | SAGTSGYSYEQY
- | TRBV12-3/TRBV12-4 | ASSFGGRNTGELF
- | TRBV29-1 | SVEEAGFHEQY
- | TRBV4-2 | ASSQDRWVEKLF
- | TRBV4-2 | ASSQDQAGKNTEAF
- | TRBV28 | ASSYRALSRGYQPQH
TRBD1 | TRBV24-1 | ATSRLRTGTNTGELF
TRBD1 | TRBV7-3 | ASSLGTGGAGTQY
- | TRBV24-1 | ATSDLGRAPGELF
- | TRBV6-2/TRBV6-3 | ASRITNGYNEQF
TRBD1 | TRBV14 | ASSQFRDSVRTDTQY
- | TRBV11-2 | ASSFTRGMNTEAF
- | TRBV20-1 | SVANPGRGNTEAF
- | TRBV20-1 | SAPRTGSTDTQY
- | TRBV12-3/TRBV12-4 | ASSYSPGIGYPQY